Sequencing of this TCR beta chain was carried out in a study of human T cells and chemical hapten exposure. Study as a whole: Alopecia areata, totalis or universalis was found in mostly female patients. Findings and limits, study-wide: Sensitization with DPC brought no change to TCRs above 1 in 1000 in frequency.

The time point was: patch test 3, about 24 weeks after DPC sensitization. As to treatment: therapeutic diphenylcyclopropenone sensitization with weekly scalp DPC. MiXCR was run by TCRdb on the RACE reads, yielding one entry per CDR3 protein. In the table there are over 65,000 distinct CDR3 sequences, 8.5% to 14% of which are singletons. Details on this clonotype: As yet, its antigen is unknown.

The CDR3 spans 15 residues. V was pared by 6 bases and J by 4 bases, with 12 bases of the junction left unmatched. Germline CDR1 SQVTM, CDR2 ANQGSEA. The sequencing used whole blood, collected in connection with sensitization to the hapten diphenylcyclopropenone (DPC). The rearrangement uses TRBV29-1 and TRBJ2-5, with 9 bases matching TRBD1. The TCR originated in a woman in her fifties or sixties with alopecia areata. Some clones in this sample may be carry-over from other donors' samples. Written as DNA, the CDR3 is TGCAGCGTGGACCGGGACAGGGTCTTAGGAGAGACCCAGTACTTC. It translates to CSVDRDRVLGETQYF.